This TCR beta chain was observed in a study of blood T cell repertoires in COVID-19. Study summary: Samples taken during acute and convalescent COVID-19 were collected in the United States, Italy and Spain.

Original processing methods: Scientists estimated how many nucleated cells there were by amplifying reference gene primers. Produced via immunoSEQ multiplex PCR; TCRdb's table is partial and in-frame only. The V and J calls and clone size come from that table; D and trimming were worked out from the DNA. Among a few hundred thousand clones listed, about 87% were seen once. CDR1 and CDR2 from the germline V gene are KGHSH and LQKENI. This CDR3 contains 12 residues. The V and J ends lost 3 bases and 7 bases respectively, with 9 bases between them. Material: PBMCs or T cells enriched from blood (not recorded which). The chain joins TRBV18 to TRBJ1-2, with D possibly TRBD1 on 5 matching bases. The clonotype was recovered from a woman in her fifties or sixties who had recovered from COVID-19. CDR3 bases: TGTGCCAGCTCACCCGGGGGTGGTGGCTACACCTTC. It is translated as CASSPGGGGYTF.